The T cell receptor (beta chain) described here comes from a study of cytomegalovirus exposure and HLA in healthy donors. The PCR had 60 Vbeta and 13 Jbeta primers. The assay was immunoSEQ multiplex PCR, and TCRdb's table has in-frame clones only and misses some. The sample records some 190,000 clones, about 77% being singletons. V lost 5 bases and J lost 0; bases outside the gene matches: 13. CDR1 and CDR2 (germline): SGHNT, YYREEE (reference sequence). The CDR3 spans 18 residues. The chain uses TRBV5-4 and TRBJ1-2; 10 bases match TRBD1. The sequence came from a man in his thirties or forties in good health and CMV-seropositive. Specimen: PBMCs. This CDR3 reads CASRGNRDRGSANYGYTF. As DNA, the CDR3 is TGTGCCAGCAGGGGTAACCGGGACAGGGGTTCAGCTAACTATGGCTACACCTTC.